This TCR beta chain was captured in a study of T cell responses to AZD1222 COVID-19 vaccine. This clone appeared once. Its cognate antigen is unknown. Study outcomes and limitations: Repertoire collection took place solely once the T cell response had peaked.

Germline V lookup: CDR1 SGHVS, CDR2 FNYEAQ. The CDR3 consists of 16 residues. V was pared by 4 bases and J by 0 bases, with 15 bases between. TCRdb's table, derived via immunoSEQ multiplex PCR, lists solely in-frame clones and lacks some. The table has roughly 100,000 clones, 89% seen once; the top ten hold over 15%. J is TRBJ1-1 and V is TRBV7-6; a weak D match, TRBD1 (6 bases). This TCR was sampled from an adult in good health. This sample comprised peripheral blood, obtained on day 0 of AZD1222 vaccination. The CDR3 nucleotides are TGTGCCAGCAGCTCCGACAGGAGAACCGTGAACACTGAAGCTTTCTTT. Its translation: CASSSDRRTVNTEAFF.